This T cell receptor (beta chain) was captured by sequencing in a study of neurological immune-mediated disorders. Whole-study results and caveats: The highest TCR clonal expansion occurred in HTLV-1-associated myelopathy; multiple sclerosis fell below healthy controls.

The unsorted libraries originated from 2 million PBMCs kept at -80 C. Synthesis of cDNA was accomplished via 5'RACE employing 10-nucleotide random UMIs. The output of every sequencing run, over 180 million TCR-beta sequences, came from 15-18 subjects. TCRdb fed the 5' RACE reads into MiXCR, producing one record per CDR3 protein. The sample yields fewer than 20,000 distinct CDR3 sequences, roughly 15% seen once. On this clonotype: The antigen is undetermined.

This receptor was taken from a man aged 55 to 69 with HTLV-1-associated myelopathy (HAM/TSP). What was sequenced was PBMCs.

The CDR3 bases are TGTGCCAGCAGTCGGGGACTAGCGGAGAGAAGCACAGATACGCAGTATTTT. This gives the protein CASSRGLAERSTDTQYF. The chain links TRBV7-2 to TRBJ2-3; 11 bases are a match to TRBD2. The length of the CDR3 is 17 residues. The trim removed 6 bases at V and 0 bases at J, leaving 8 bases unmatched. Germline assignment: CDR1 SGHTA and CDR2 FQGNSA.